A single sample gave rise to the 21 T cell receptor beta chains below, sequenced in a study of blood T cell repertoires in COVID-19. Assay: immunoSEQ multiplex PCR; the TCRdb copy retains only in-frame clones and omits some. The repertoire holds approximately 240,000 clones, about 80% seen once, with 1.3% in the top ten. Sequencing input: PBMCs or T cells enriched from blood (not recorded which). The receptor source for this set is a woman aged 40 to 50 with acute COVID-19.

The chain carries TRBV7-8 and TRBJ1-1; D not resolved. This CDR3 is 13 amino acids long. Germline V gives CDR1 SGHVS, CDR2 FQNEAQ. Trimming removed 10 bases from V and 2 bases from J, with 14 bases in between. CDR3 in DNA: TGTGCCACCAATCCGAGGGAAAACACTGAAGCTTTCTTT. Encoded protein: CATNPRENTEAFF.

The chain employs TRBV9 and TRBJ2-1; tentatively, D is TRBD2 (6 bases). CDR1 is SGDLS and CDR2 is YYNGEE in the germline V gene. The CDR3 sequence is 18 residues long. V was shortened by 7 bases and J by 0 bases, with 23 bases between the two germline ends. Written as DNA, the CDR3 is TGTGCCAGCTCCATGGGGGGAGACATCAGAAGCTCCTACAATGAGCAGTTCTTC. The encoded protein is CASSMGGDIRSSYNEQFF.

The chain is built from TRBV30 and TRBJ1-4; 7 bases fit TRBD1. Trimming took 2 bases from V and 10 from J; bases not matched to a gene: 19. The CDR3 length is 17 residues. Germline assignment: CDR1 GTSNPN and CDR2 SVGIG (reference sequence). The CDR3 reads CAWSSFGTAGSAGKLFF. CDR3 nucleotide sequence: TGTGCCTGGAGTTCTTTCGGGACAGCCGGGTCAGCGGGAAAACTGTTTTTT.

CDR3 sequence (DNA): TGTGCCAGCAGTGCTGTGGGAGGCAATGAAAAACTGTTTTTT. Its translation is CASSAVGGNEKLFF. This sequence joins TRBV25-1 and TRBJ1-4; D is unclear. The CDR3 is 14 residues long. The V end lost 4 bases, the J end lost 5 bases, and 11 bases lay between the germline ends. Germline CDR1 and CDR2: MGHDK and SYGVNS.

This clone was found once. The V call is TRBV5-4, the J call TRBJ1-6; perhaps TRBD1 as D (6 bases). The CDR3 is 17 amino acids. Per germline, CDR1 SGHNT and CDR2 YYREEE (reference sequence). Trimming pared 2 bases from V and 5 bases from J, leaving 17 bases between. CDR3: CASSLFVPRQDNSPLHF. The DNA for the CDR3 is TGTGCCAGCAGCTTATTTGTGCCCCGACAGGATAATTCACCCCTCCACTTT.

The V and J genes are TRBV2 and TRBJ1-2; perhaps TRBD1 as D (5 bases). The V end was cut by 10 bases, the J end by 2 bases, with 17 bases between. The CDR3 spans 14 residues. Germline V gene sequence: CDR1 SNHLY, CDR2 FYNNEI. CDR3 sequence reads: CATNRGTLNYGYTF. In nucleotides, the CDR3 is TGTGCCACCAACCGGGGGACGCTGAACTATGGCTACACCTTC.

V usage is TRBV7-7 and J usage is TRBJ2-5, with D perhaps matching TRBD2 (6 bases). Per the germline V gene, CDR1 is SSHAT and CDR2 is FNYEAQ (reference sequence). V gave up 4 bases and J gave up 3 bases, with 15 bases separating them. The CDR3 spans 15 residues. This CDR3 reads CASSSTGTLKETQYF. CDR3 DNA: TGTGCCAGCAGCTCAACCGGGACTTTAAAAGAGACCCAGTACTTC.

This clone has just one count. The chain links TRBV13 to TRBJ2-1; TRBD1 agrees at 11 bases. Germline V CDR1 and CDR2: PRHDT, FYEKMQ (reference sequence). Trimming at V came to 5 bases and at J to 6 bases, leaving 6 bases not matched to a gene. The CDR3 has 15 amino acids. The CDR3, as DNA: TGTGCCAGCAGCAGAGGACAGGGGGCAGGCAATGAGCAGTTCTTC. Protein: CASSRGQGAGNEQFF.

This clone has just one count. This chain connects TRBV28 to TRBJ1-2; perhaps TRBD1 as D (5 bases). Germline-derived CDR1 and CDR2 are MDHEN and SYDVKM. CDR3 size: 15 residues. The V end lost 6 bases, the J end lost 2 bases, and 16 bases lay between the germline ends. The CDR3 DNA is TGTGCCAGCAGGCCCGGGAGCTCAGGGAACTATGGCTACACCTTC. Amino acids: CASRPGSSGNYGYTF.

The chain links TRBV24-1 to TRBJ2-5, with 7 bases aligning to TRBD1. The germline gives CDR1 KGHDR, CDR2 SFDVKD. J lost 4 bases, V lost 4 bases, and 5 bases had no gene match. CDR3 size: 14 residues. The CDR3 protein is CATSDSTGLETQYF. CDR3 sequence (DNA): TGTGCCACCAGTGACTCGACAGGGCTAGAGACCCAGTACTTC.

In nucleotides, the CDR3 is TGTGCCAGCAGTTACGCGCAGGGGGCGGCTGAAGCTTTCTTT. It is translated as CASSYAQGAAEAFF. The chain combines TRBV6-6 with TRBJ1-1, with TRBD1 matching 8 bases. After removal of 2 bases from V and 6 bases from J, the junction contained 5 bases not matched to a gene. The germline V gene has CDR1 MNHNY and CDR2 SVGAGI (reference sequence). The CDR3 spans 14 residues.

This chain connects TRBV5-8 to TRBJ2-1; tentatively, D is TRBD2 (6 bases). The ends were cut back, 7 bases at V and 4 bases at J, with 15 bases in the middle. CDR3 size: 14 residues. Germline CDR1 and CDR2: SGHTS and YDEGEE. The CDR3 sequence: CASSGLAGYNEQFF. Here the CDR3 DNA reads TGTGCCAGCTCCGGACTCGCGGGGTACAATGAGCAGTTCTTC.

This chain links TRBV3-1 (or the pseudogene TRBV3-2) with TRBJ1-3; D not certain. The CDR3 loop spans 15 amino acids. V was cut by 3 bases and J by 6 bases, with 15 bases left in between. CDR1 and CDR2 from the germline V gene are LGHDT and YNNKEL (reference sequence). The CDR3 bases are TGTGCCAGCAGCCATATGGGGAGATGGGAAAACACCATATATTTT. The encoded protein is CASSHMGRWENTIYF.

The CDR3 DNA follows: TGCAGCGCCCCCCCTCGGGAGGGCTCCTACAATGAGCAGTTCTTC. Its protein is CSAPPREGSYNEQFF. This chain connects TRBV29-1 to TRBJ2-1; 8 bases agree with TRBD2. The CDR3 length is 15 residues. Germline values: CDR1 SQVTM, CDR2 ANQGSEA. J was trimmed by 0 bases and V by 7 bases; bases with no gene match: 8.

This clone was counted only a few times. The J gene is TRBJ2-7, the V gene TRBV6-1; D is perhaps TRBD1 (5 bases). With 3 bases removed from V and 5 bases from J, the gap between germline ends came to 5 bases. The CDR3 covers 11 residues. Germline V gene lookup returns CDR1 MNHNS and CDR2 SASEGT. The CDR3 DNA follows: TGTGCCAGCAGTGACAGGGACGAGCAGTACTTC. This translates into CASSDRDEQYF.

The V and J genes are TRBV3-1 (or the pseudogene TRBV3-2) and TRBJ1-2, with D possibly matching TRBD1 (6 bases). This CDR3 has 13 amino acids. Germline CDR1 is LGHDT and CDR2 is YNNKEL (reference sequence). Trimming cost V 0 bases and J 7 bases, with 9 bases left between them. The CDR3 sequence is CASSQETGSGYTF. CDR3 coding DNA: TGTGCCAGCAGCCAAGAAACAGGGAGTGGCTACACCTTC.

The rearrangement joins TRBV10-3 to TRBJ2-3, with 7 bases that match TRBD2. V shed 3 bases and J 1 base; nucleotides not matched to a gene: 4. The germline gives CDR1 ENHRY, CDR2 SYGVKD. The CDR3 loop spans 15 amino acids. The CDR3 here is CAISDGGGRTDTQYF. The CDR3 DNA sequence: TGTGCCATCAGTGACGGCGGGGGTCGCACAGATACGCAGTATTTT.

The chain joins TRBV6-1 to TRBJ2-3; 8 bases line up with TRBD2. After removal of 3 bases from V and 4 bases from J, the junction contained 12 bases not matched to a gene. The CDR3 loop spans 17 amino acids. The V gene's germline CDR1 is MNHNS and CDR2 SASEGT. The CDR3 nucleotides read TGTGCCAGCAGTGAGATTGTAAGGCGGGGGGCCCCAGATACGCAGTATTTT. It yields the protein CASSEIVRRGAPDTQYF.

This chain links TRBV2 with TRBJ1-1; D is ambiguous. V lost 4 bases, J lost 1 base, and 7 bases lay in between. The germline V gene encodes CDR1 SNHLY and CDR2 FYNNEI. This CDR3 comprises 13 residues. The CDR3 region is CASSGTRNTEAFF. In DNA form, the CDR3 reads TGTGCCAGCAGTGGGACTAGGAACACTGAAGCTTTCTTT.

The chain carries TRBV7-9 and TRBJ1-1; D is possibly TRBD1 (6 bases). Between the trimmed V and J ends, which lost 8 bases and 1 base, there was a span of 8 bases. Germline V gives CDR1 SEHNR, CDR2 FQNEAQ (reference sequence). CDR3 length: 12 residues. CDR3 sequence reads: CASAGENTEAFF. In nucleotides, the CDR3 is TGTGCCAGCGCAGGGGAGAACACTGAAGCTTTCTTT.

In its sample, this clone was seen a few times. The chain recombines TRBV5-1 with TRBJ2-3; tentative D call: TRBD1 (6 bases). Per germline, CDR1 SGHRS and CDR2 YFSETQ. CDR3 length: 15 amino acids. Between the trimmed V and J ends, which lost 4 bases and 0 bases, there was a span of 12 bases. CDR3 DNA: TGCGCCAGCAGCCCAAGGCAGGGGAGCACAGATACGCAGTATTTT. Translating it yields CASSPRQGSTDTQYF.